This entry lists 5 T cell receptor beta chains sequenced from one sample in a study of post-analysis software for immune sequencing data. Study-wide points: About five TRBV segments were more frequent in patients than controls; TRBV5-6, TRBV5-1 and TRBV20-1 belonged to this group.

Built from TCR beta cDNA, the libraries had unique molecular identifiers in them. TCRdb redid the calling of the PCR reads with MiXCR, one entry per CDR3 protein. The data hold roughly 670,000 distinct CDR3 sequences, with approximately 60% observed a single time. These receptors' antigens are unknown. Sequences were obtained from blood. The receptor source for this set is a girl aged 2-9 years with multiple sclerosis.

V is TRBV25-1 and J is TRBJ2-1; TRBD2 aligns across 11 bases. This CDR3 spans 18 amino acids. Germline CDR1 is MGHDK and CDR2 is SYGVNS. Trimming cost V 5 bases and J 4 bases; bases outside gene matches: 13. The DNA for the CDR3 is TGTGCCAGCAGTACCCACATGGGGACTAGCGGAGTGTACAATGAGCAGTTCTTC. Translated, it gives CASSTHMGTSGVYNEQFF.

V is TRBV15 and J is TRBJ2-7; D uncertain. The end of the DNA is better explained by TRBJ2-5, so the J call may be wrong. The CDR3 is made up of 14 amino acids. Germline V gene lookup returns CDR1 LNHNV and CDR2 YYDKDF (reference sequence). The CDR3 DNA follows: TGTGCCACCAGCAGAGACATTCCCCCAGGGACCCAGTACTTC. Translating gives CATSRDIPPGTQYF.

Comments on this clonotype: At one of its ends the junction is not consistent with the germline gene, which may arise from a read error. The genes are TRBV6-5 and TRBJ2-5, with a weak D call TRBD2 (6 bases). The CDR3 consists of 12 residues. CDR1 is MNHEY and CDR2 is SVGAGI in the germline V gene. Here the CDR3 reads CASSRTKEAQYF. The CDR3 DNA sequence: TGTGCCAGCAGTCGGACTAAAGAGGCCCAGTACTTC.

There are a few counts of this clonotype. This chain joins TRBV4-3 and TRBJ1-2, with D possibly being TRBD1 (6 bases). Germline V lookup: CDR1 LGHNA, CDR2 YSLEER. V shed 2 bases and J shed 0 bases, with 16 bases lying between them. There are 17 residues in the CDR3. CDR3 DNA: TGCGCCAGCAGCCAAACGGGGGGGGCCCCCCCTAACTATGGCTACACCTTC. It codes for CASSQTGGAPPNYGYTF.

This chain links TRBV20-1 with TRBJ2-3; 8 positions agree with TRBD1. Per germline, CDR1 DFQATT and CDR2 SNEGSKA (reference sequence). J lost 4 bases, V lost 6 bases, and 12 bases had no gene match. The CDR3 contains 15 residues. As DNA, the CDR3 is TGCAGTGCGCCCGGAACGACAGGGGCGGCAGATACGCAGTATTTT. The encoded protein is CSAPGTTGAADTQYF.